The following is a T cell receptor (beta chain) sequence with its context. Its antigen is unknown. The CDR3 has 13 amino acids. Germline V CDR1 and CDR2: LGHNT, FRNRAP. Trimming shortened V by 1 base and J by 3 bases, and 4 bases separated the two germline ends. This entry is derived from a study of long-term antiretroviral therapy in people with HIV. At survey level, the immunoSEQ assay was run in its v3.0 version. Using immunoSEQ multiplex PCR, the repertoire was profiled, and TCRdb retains in-frame clones only, with some absent. Of 5,500 to 6,000 clones in the sample, around 80% were seen once. Findings and limits, study-wide: Even long-term ART left TRB diversity below transplant donor controls, despite gains.

The sample was unsorted PBMCs, taken 1.8 years before starting antiretroviral therapy. The chain employs TRBV12-5 and TRBJ2-1; the D is unclear. The clonotype was recovered from a man aged 35-49 years with HIV. The DNA for the CDR3 is TGTGCTAGTGGTTTGGCACTCTACAATGAGCAGTTCTTC. It codes for CASGLALYNEQFF.